What follows describes a single T cell receptor (beta chain). Its antigen is unknown. Libraries were prepared by immunoSEQ multiplex PCR; TCRdb keeps only in-frame clonotypes and omits some of them. The data hold about 82,000 clones, with around 92% observed a single time. Germline V gene data show CDR1 as SQVTM and CDR2 as ANQGSEA. The CDR3 runs 15 residues. Unmatched junction bases numbered 13, after V lost 7 bases and J lost 4 bases. These data are taken from a study of graft-versus-host responses after intestinal transplantation. At the level of the study: Every recipient had anti-thymocyte globulin induction and around three years of tacrolimus plus steroids.

General study findings and limits: High graft-versus-host to host-versus-graft clonal ratios were found in allografts of patients who had graft-donor T cell macrochimerism. The study associated peak circulating GvH clone levels with early post-transplant HvG declines. The authors found GvH clones in recipient marrow, some appearing first in ileum or blood.

The TCR was taken from a human donor who received an intestinal transplant. The chain employs TRBV29-1 and TRBJ1-3, with 7 bases identical to TRBD1. The material was unstimulated CD4+ T cells sorted from spleen or lymph node cells, obtained before intestinal transplant. CDR3 in DNA: TGCAGCGCCGAATTTAAACAGGGGTTGGGAAACACCATATATTTT. It encodes CSAEFKQGLGNTIYF.